These T cell receptor beta chains were read from a single sample in a study of cytomegalovirus exposure and HLA in healthy donors. TCRdb keeps only in-frame clones here, not all; method: immunoSEQ multiplex PCR. This sample has 90,000 to 110,000 clones, with 65% to 80% found just once. Material for sequencing was PBMCs. The receptors derive from a male donor in good health and CMV-seronegative. CDR3s include the opening cysteine and the closing phenylalanine or tryptophan. The D gene is left open where the match is weak. Some rows have no size entry. The others give once, few or many, or a class for an expanded clone.

j_call d_call v_call clone_size cdr3_nt cdr3_aa
TRBJ2-3 TRBD2 TRBV11-3 NA TGTGCCAGCAGCTTAGTAGCTAGCGGAGGCACAGATACGCAGTATTTT CASSLVASGGTDTQYF
TRBJ2-1 TRBD1 TRBV2 NA TGTGCCAGCGGTAGGTACAGGGGAAGCAATGAGCAGTTCTTC CASGRYRGSNEQFF
TRBJ1-1 NA TRBV27 NA TGTGCCAGCAGTTTATTCTGGGGAGGAGGCACTGAAGCTTTCTTT CASSLFWGGGTEAFF
TRBJ2-2 TRBD1 TRBV10-3 once TGTGCCATCAGTGAGTCGGGACAGCGGACCGGGGAGCTGTTTTTT CAISESGQRTGELFF
TRBJ2-1 TRBD2 TRBV27 few TGTGCCAGCAGTTTACTTCGACTAGCGGGTTCATACAATGAGCAGTTCTTC CASSLLRLAGSYNEQFF
TRBJ2-2 TRBD1 TRBV5-1 NA TGCGCCAGCAGCCCTGGGGGACAGGCTGGGACCGGGGAGCTGTTTTTT CASSPGGQAGTGELFF
TRBJ2-7 TRBD1 TRBV5-4 NA TGTGCCAGCAGCGTGGACGACAGGGTAGGCGAGCAGTACTTC CASSVDDRVGEQYF
TRBJ1-3 TRBD1 TRBV7-3 once TGTGCCAGCAGCGCTGGACAGGGGGCGGAGGGAAACACCATATATTTT CASSAGQGAEGNTIYF
TRBJ1-2 NA TRBV19 NA TGTGCCAGCTCCCCCACCTCGACAGCCCTATATGGCTACACCTTC CASSPTSTALYGYTF
TRBJ1-2 NA TRBV9 NA TGTGCCAGCAGCGTAGCTATCGGGGACTACTATGGCTACACCTTC CASSVAIGDYYGYTF
TRBJ2-3 TRBD2 TRBV11-3 once TGTGCCAGCAGCGCAACTAGCGGGAGTTTCGTAGATACGCAGTATTTT CASSATSGSFVDTQYF
TRBJ2-2 NA TRBV18 few TGTGCCAGCTCACCGCTCGGAGGTACGAACACCGGGGAGCTGTTTTTT CASSPLGGTNTGELFF
TRBJ2-5 TRBD1 TRBV2 NA TGTGCCAGCAGTGCGGACAGGACCCAAGAGACCCAGTACTTC CASSADRTQETQYF
TRBJ2-1 TRBD2 TRBV9 NA TGTGCCAGCAGCGTTAGCGGGAGGCCTTACAATGAGCAGTTCTTC CASSVSGRPYNEQFF
TRBJ2-7 NA TRBV4-1 few TGCGCCAGCAGCTCACGACAGGAGCCCTACGAGCAGTACTTC CASSSRQEPYEQYF
TRBJ2-2 NA TRBV7-9 NA TGTGCCAGCAGACCGACAGAGAACACCGGGGAGCTGTTTTTT CASRPTENTGELFF
TRBJ2-2 TRBD2 TRBV7-9 NA TGTGCCAGCAGCTTAGCGAGCCTAGCGGGAGCAGGGGAGCTGTTTTTT CASSLASLAGAGELFF
TRBJ2-5 NA TRBV27 NA TGTGCCAGCAGACTCGAGAACCTAGGGACCCAGTACTTC CASRLENLGTQYF
TRBJ2-2 NA TRBV5-1 NA TGCGCCAGCAGCTTGTGGAGGAACGCGAACACCGGGGAGCTGTTTTTT CASSLWRNANTGELFF
TRBJ2-7 NA TRBV30 NA TGTGCCTGGGACCAAGGGGGTAGATCCTACGAGCAGTACTTC CAWDQGGRSYEQYF
TRBJ2-3 TRBD2 TRBV27 NA TGTGCCCACAGTGGGTTCGGGGGACTATCGGTCACAGATACGCAGTATTTT CAHSGFGGLSVTDTQYF
TRBJ1-4 NA TRBV2 NA TGTGCCAGCAGCCCCGGGACTCCCGGGAAACTGTTTTTT CASSPGTPGKLFF
TRBJ1-6 NA TRBV4-1 NA TGCGCCAGCAGCCAAGATTCGGCACGAGGGTCACCCCTCCACTTT CASSQDSARGSPLHF
TRBJ1-2 TRBD1 TRBV6-6 once TGTGCCAGCAGTTACTCGGACAGGGGATTTAATGGCTACACCTTC CASSYSDRGFNGYTF
TRBJ1-2 TRBD1 TRBV28 NA TGTGCCAGCAGGCCATGGGACAGAAACTATGGCTACACCTTC CASRPWDRNYGYTF
TRBJ1-1 TRBD1 TRBV10-3 NA TGTGCCATCAGTGAGGACAGGGGGAACACTGAAGCTTTCTTT CAISEDRGNTEAFF
TRBJ1-5 NA TRBV19 NA TGTGCCAGTAGTATATTCACAGATAATCAGCCCCAGCATTTT CASSIFTDNQPQHF